This TCR beta chain emerged from a study of CD8 T cells in Susac syndrome. Sequencing of TCR beta was performed on blood CD8+ T cells and on blood CD4+ T cells. Isolation of CD8+ and CD4+ T cells was performed negatively, whereas enrichment of TEMRA cells was done by FACS. Reverse transcription used about 0.45 to 1 ug RNA and random hexamers. immunoSEQ multiplex PCR amplified TCR beta CDR3 across 54 Vbeta, 13 Jbeta. TCRdb analysed the immunoSEQ multiplex PCR reads with MiXCR anew, one entry per CDR3 protein. The sample lists 75,000 to 95,000 distinct CDR3 sequences; 90% to 95% were seen once. The germline CDR1 and CDR2 sequences are SEHNR and FQNEAQ (reference sequence). The CDR3 contains 12 residues. V shed 6 bases and J shed 1 base, with 6 bases lying between them.

Source material: CD8+ T cells from PBMCs. The chain combines TRBV7-9 with TRBJ2-5; D is ambiguous. This receptor was obtained from a human donor with multiple sclerosis. The CDR3: CASSNVQETQYF. CDR3 DNA sequence: TGTGCCAGCAGTAACGTCCAAGAGACCCAGTACTTC. Based on the CDR3 plus reference TRBV7-9 and TRBJ2-5, the full variable domain is DTGVSQNPRHKITKRGQNVTFRCDPISEHNRLYWYRQTLGQGPEFLTYFQNEAQLEKSRLLSDRFSAERPKGSFSTLEIQRTEQGDSAMYLCASSNVQETQYFGPGTRLLVL.